One sample yielded the 31 T cell receptor beta chains listed below, sequenced in a study of T-cell memory formation after mild COVID-19. TCRdb analysed the 5' RACE reads with MiXCR anew, one entry per CDR3 protein. This sample yields about 400,000 distinct CDR3 sequences, of which approximately 15% are seen a single time; 20% to 25% belongs to the top ten. Sequenced: PBMCs or a T cell subset sorted from them (not recorded which). The receptors stem from a man younger than 30 who had mild COVID-19 (a few samples of this study predate the infection). Cell type and time point are not known.

The chain employs TRBV6-1 and TRBJ2-7, with 7 bases matching TRBD2. The germline CDR1 and CDR2 sequences are MNHNS and SASEGT. Trimming removed 6 bases from V and 3 bases from J; junction bases left unmatched: 8. This CDR3 region has 14 residues. CDR3 region: CASSETSFIYEQYF. CDR3 nucleotides: TGTGCCAGCAGCGAGACTAGCTTTATCTACGAGCAGTACTTC.

This chain connects TRBV4-1 to TRBJ2-1; 7 bases are shared with TRBD2. This CDR3 region has 15 residues. The ends lost 3 bases at V and 3 bases at J; junction bases unmatched: 5. The germline CDR1 and CDR2 sequences are MGHRA and YSYEKL. This chain's CDR3 is CASSQSGGFYNEQFF. The CDR3 DNA follows: TGCGCCAGCAGCCAGTCCGGGGGGTTCTACAATGAGCAGTTCTTC.

The sample holds a few counts of this clonotype. Germline and junction disagree at one end, which may indicate a read error. The chain couples TRBV18 to TRBJ1-1; no clear D gene. Germline-derived CDR1 and CDR2 are KGHSH and LQKENI. CDR3 length equals 10 residues. The CDR3 coding sequence is TGTGCCAGCTCACCACGCCGGGCTCACTTT. This encodes CASSPRRAHF.

In this sample, this clonotype turned up a few times. The rearrangement joins TRBV7-2 to TRBJ1-5; tentative D call: TRBD1 (5 bases). The CDR3 totals 14 residues. Germline CDR1 reads SGHTA; CDR2 reads FQGNSA. Trimming cost V 2 bases and J 5 bases, with 10 bases left between them. The CDR3 region has the DNA TGTGCCAGCAGCTTATGGCAGGGCGATCAGCCCCAGCATTTT. Amino acid sequence: CASSLWQGDQPQHF. The variable domain in full, completed from reference TRBV7-2 and TRBJ1-5, reads GAGVSQSPSNKVTEKGKDVELRCDPISGHTALYWYRQSLGQGLEFLIYFQGNSAPDKSGLPSDRFSAERTGGSVSTLTIQRTQQEDSAVYLCASSLWQGDQPQHFGDGTRLSIL.

This clonotype was found a few times. Sequence at one end of the junction differs from germline and may be a read error. The genes are TRBV20-1 and TRBJ2-1, with D tentatively TRBD1 (6 bases). The CDR3 spans 11 residues. CDR1 is DFQATT, CDR2 SNEGSKA, per germline (reference sequence). CDR3 residues: CSALRGLRGPF. In DNA form, the CDR3 reads TGCAGTGCCCTCAGGGGTCTCAGAGGCCCCTTC.

This clonotype has a handful of counts. The chain has TRBV5-1 and TRBJ1-5, with TRBD1 as a possible D gene (6 bases). The CDR3 totals 15 residues. V lost 4 bases, J lost 2 bases, and 13 bases lay in between. Germline CDR1 reads SGHRS; CDR2 reads YFSETQ. This CDR3 reads CASSPAAGGNQPQHF. CDR3 DNA sequence: TGCGCCAGCAGCCCGGCGGCAGGGGGCAATCAGCCCCAGCATTTT.

This clonotype was counted between two and nine times. The chain employs TRBV6-1 and TRBJ1-2; 7 bases match TRBD1. The germline V gene encodes CDR1 MNHNS and CDR2 SASEGT. This CDR3 spans 14 amino acids. After removal of 6 bases from V and 4 bases from J, the junction contained 8 bases not matched to a gene. The DNA for the CDR3 is TGTGCCAGCAGGAGTGGGGACAGAAGCTATGGCTACACCTTC. This sequence encodes CASRSGDRSYGYTF.

This clonotype turned up a few times. The chain combines TRBV7-8 with TRBJ2-3, with TRBD2 matching over 8 bases. The CDR3 is made up of 13 amino acids. The trim removed 4 bases at V and 6 bases at J, leaving 3 bases unmatched. Per the germline V gene, CDR1 is SGHVS and CDR2 is FQNEAQ. This chain's CDR3 is CASSSWTSDTQYF. The CDR3 nucleotides read TGTGCCAGCAGCTCTTGGACTAGCGATACGCAGTATTTT.

This clonotype was found a few times. This chain connects TRBV6-2 or TRBV6-3 to TRBJ2-3, with D hard to call. CDR3 length: 13 residues. The germline gives CDR1 MNHEY, CDR2 SVGEGT. V shed 2 bases and J shed 3 bases, with 6 bases lying between them. Written as DNA, the CDR3 is TGTGCCAGCAGTTACCAAGTTACAGATACGCAGTATTTT. Its translation is CASSYQVTDTQYF.

This clonotype was seen only a few times. This chain connects TRBV4-3 to TRBJ2-3, with D maybe TRBD2 (6 bases). The CDR3 covers 17 residues. V was shortened by 4 bases and J by 4 bases, with 21 bases between the two germline ends. Germline V gives CDR1 LGHNA, CDR2 YSLEER. The CDR3 here is CASSPARGRVTADTQYF. For the CDR3, the DNA is TGCGCCAGCAGCCCTGCGCGGGGCAGGGTGACTGCAGATACGCAGTATTTT.

The J gene is TRBJ2-1, the V gene TRBV3-1, with D perhaps being TRBD1 or TRBD2 (5 bases each). The germline CDR1 and CDR2 sequences are LGHDT and YNNKEL (reference sequence). The CDR3 totals 13 residues. Trimming left V 8 bases short and J 7 bases short, with 15 bases between. CDR3 bases: TGTGCCAGCGGCCGGGACGGGCGGAATGAGCAGTTCTTC. Its translation: CASGRDGRNEQFF.

In its sample, this clonotype was seen a few times. The rearrangement uses TRBV7-9 and TRBJ2-1, with D possibly called TRBD1 or TRBD2 (6 bases each). The germline CDR1 and CDR2 sequences are SEHNR and FQNEAQ (reference sequence). The CDR3 spans 14 residues. V lost 1 base and J 10 bases, leaving 14 bases between the germline ends. The CDR3 bases are TGTGCCAGCAGCTTAGTACAGGGACGGGGGGAGCAGTTCTTC. Its translation is CASSLVQGRGEQFF.

This clonotype was detected once. This sequence joins TRBV7-3 and TRBJ2-2, with TRBD1 matching 10 bases. The junction had 6 bases not matched to a gene; V was cut back by 5 bases and J by 3 bases. The germline V gene encodes CDR1 SGHTA and CDR2 FQGTGA. The CDR3 has 16 amino acids. The CDR3 nucleotides are TGTGCCAGCAGCCTCTTGGGACAGGGGTACACCGGGGAGCTGTTTTTT. It codes for CASSLLGQGYTGELFF.

This clonotype was observed a few times. J is TRBJ2-1 and V is TRBV20-1; perhaps D is TRBD1 or TRBD2 (6 bases each). Germline CDR1 DFQATT, CDR2 SNEGSKA (reference sequence). Trimming left V 5 bases short and J 6 bases short, with 17 bases between. The CDR3 length is 14 residues. In DNA, the CDR3 is TGCAGTGCTCCCCCTCCCGGGGGCATCAATGAGCAGTTCTTC. Translation: CSAPPPGGINEQFF.

This clonotype was found a few times. The chain is built from TRBV5-1 and TRBJ2-5; D gene unclear. The CDR3 is made up of 14 amino acids. From germline, CDR1 is SGHRS and CDR2 YFSETQ. V lost 0 bases and J 0 bases, leaving 6 bases between the germline ends. CDR3 sequence reads: CASSLAEYQETQYF. In nucleotides, the CDR3 is TGCGCCAGCAGCTTGGCGGAGTACCAAGAGACCCAGTACTTC.

This clonotype was counted only a few times. The chain has TRBV7-2 and TRBJ1-1; D possibly corresponds to TRBD1 (5 bases). CDR3 length equals 14 residues. Per germline, CDR1 SGHTA and CDR2 FQGNSA. Trimming took 1 base from V and 8 from J, leaving 14 bases between them. The CDR3 loop is CASSLEGRASEAFF. In DNA, the CDR3 is TGTGCCAGCAGCTTAGAGGGCAGGGCTTCCGAAGCTTTCTTT.

This clonotype was counted between two and nine times. The rearrangement uses TRBV7-3 and TRBJ2-2; 8 bases match TRBD2. The CDR3 runs to 17 residues. V lost 3 bases, J lost 1 base, and 7 bases stayed unmatched. The V gene's germline CDR1 is SGHTA and CDR2 FQGTGA. In DNA, the CDR3 is TGTGCCAGCAGCTTTCAAGCGGGACTAGGGAACACCGGGGAGCTGTTTTTT. Its translation is CASSFQAGLGNTGELFF.

The chain couples TRBV7-8 to TRBJ2-1, with D possibly being TRBD1 (6 bases). The germline gives CDR1 SGHVS, CDR2 FQNEAQ. CDR3 size: 12 residues. V was clipped by 7 bases and J by 7 bases, with 11 bases between them. CDR3 residues: CASTSQGNEQFF. The CDR3 DNA reads as TGTGCCAGCACCTCCCAGGGGAATGAGCAGTTCTTC.

The CDR3 bases are TGTGCCTGGAGTAACTCCTATAATTCACCCCTCCACTTT. Translated: CAWSNSYNSPLHF. The chain is built from TRBV30 and TRBJ1-6; D is ambiguous. Germline lookup yields CDR1 GTSNPN and CDR2 SVGIG (reference sequence). This CDR3 is 13 amino acids long. The V end was cut by 2 bases, the J end by 0 bases, with 2 bases between. Full variable domain (missing parts from reference TRBV30 and TRBJ1-6): SQTIHQWPATLVQPVGSPLSLECTVEGTSNPNLYWYRQAAGRGLQLLFYSVGIGQISSEVPQNLSASRPQDRQFILSSKKLLLSDSGFYLCAWSNSYNSPLHFGNGTRLTVT.

This clonotype was found a few times. The rearrangement uses TRBV19 and TRBJ1-2, with D tentatively TRBD1 (6 bases). The CDR3 runs 16 residues. Trimming removed 5 bases at V and 0 bases at J, with 16 bases between. In germline, CDR1 is LNHDA, CDR2 SQIVND (reference sequence). The CDR3, as DNA: TGTGCCAGTAGTCGGCCCCGGGACACCTCTAACTATGGCTACACCTTC. Translated, it gives CASSRPRDTSNYGYTF.

The chain couples TRBV27 to TRBJ1-5, with D hard to call. Trimming removed 5 bases at V and 0 bases at J, with 8 bases between. CDR1 is MNHEY and CDR2 is SMNVEV in the germline V gene (reference sequence). The CDR3 sequence is 14 residues long. The CDR3 sequence: CASSLSYSNQPQHF. The DNA for the CDR3 is TGTGCCAGCAGTCTGTCTTATAGCAATCAGCCCCAGCATTTT.

J is TRBJ2-3 and V is TRBV6-2 or TRBV6-3; tentatively, D is TRBD2 (7 bases). V dropped 10 bases and J dropped 2 bases, with 22 bases sitting between them. Per the germline V gene, CDR1 is MNHEY and CDR2 is SVGEGT. This CDR3 is built from 16 residues. CDR3 loop: CATHRGGRTFTDTQYF. The CDR3 nucleotides read TGTGCCACACACCGCGGGGGCCGGACCTTCACAGATACGCAGTATTTT.

This clonotype was found many times. The CDR3: CASGSGDRNYGYTF. The CDR3 nucleotides are TGCGCCAGCGGGTCAGGGGATCGCAACTATGGCTACACCTTC. V is TRBV5-1 and J is TRBJ1-2, with D perhaps TRBD1 (6 bases). The V gene's germline CDR1 is SGHRS and CDR2 YFSETQ. V lost 7 bases, J lost 2 bases, and 15 bases lay in between. This CDR3 is built from 14 residues.

This clonotype was seen a handful of times. The chain combines TRBV3-1 with TRBJ2-7; D gene uncertain. The CDR3 runs 17 residues. Trimming stripped 0 bases from V and 0 bases from J, with 15 bases between. Germline CDR1 is LGHDT and CDR2 is YNNKEL (reference sequence). The CDR3 spells CASSQETSVPGSYEQYV. The CDR3 DNA sequence: TGTGCCAGCAGCCAAGAAACTTCGGTGCCGGGCTCCTACGAGCAGTACGTC.

This clonotype has more than one count but fewer than ten. The chain joins TRBV20-1 to TRBJ1-3; 7 nucleotides agree with TRBD1. V gave up 3 bases and J gave up 4 bases; unmatched junction bases: 3. Germline values: CDR1 DFQATT, CDR2 SNEGSKA (reference sequence). CDR3 length: 13 residues. The CDR3 region has the DNA TGCAGTGCTAGCCGGGACAGCGGAAACACCATATATTTT. Protein sequence: CSASRDSGNTIYF.

This chain uses TRBV9 with TRBJ2-5; 7 bases fit TRBD2. Germline V gene data show CDR1 as SGDLS and CDR2 as YYNGEE. The CDR3 is 14 amino acids. The trim removed 5 bases at V and 3 bases at J, leaving 7 bases unmatched. In DNA form, the CDR3 reads TGTGCCAGCAGTGGCGGACTAGTCAAAGAGACCCAGTACTTC. Protein sequence: CASSGGLVKETQYF.

J is TRBJ2-3 and V is TRBV11-2; 7 nucleotides line up with TRBD2. Trimming at V came to 5 bases and at J to 2 bases, leaving 7 bases not matched to a gene. Germline CDR1 reads SGHAT; CDR2 reads FQNNGV. The CDR3 spans 15 residues. The DNA for the CDR3 is TGTGCCAGCAGCCAAATACTAGCGACCACAGATACGCAGTATTTT. It specifies CASSQILATTDTQYF.

The rearrangement links TRBV10-3 to TRBJ1-1; 8 bases line up with TRBD1. Trimming at V came to 5 bases and at J to 8 bases, leaving 4 bases not matched to a gene. The germline gives CDR1 ENHRY, CDR2 SYGVKD. This CDR3 is 12 amino acids long. The CDR3 bases are TGTGCCATCAGTAAGACAGGGGACGAAGCTTTCTTT. As protein: CAISKTGDEAFF.

V is TRBV20-1 and J is TRBJ2-5; D is uncertain. The germline V gene encodes CDR1 DFQATT and CDR2 SNEGSKA (reference sequence). This CDR3 comprises 15 residues. Trimming removed 0 bases at V and 0 bases at J, with 11 bases between. This chain's CDR3 is CSARDPGRYQETQYF. CDR3 nucleotide sequence: TGCAGTGCTAGAGATCCCGGCCGGTACCAAGAGACCCAGTACTTC.

The chain employs TRBV2 and TRBJ2-3; TRBD1 agrees at 8 bases. Germline-derived CDR1 and CDR2 are SNHLY and FYNNEI. The CDR3 is made up of 16 amino acids. J lost 2 bases, V lost 2 bases, and 6 bases had no gene match. The CDR3 bases are TGTGCCAGCAGTGAACAGGGGGCATCGGACACAGATACGCAGTATTTT. It encodes CASSEQGASDTDTQYF.

This clonotype appeared a few times. The V call is TRBV23-1, the J call TRBJ2-3, with TRBD1 identical over 10 bases. TRBV23-1 is designated an ORF whose function remains uncertain. V dropped 10 bases and J dropped 5; count of bases not matched to a gene: 6. This CDR3 spans 13 amino acids. CDR3 sequence (DNA): TGCGCCACCGACAGGGGGCGACTAGATACGCAGTATTTT. This encodes CATDRGRLDTQYF.